This is a list of T cell receptor beta chains from one sample in a study of Graves' ophthalmopathy and Graves' hyperthyroidism. Using its own MiXCR run on the multiplex PCR reads, TCRdb lists one record per CDR3 protein. The profile covers some 400,000 distinct CDR3 sequences, with approximately 20% appearing a single time and about 1.6% taken by the ten largest. Sequenced sample: peripheral blood. Receptors originate from a woman between 18 and 30 years old with Graves' ophthalmopathy. Both conserved end residues are part of each CDR3. Fields, in order: D gene, CDR3 length, V gene, J gene, clone size, CDR3 protein, CDR3 DNA. The D gene is left open where the match is weak. A row's size may be missing; if present it is once, few, many or a size class.

>-|14|TRBV6-5|TRBJ2-7|many
CASRTTGTLYEQYF
TGTGCCAGCAGAACAACAGGGACCCTCTACGAGCAGTACTTC
>-|16|TRBV9|TRBJ1-6|many
CASSVAPVGYNSPLHF
TGTGCCAGCAGCGTAGCTCCGGTGGGCTATAATTCACCCCTCCACTTT
>-|17|TRBV6-6|TRBJ2-5|many
CASSPLGSWVLVETQYF
TGTGCCAGCAGTCCTCTGGGGTCATGGGTCCTCGTAGAGACCCAGTACTTC
>TRBD1|16|TRBV28|TRBJ2-2|many
CASSPLGQGGAGELFF
TGTGCCAGCAGTCCTCTGGGACAGGGCGGAGCCGGGGAGCTGTTTTTT
>-|12|TRBV6-1|TRBJ1-2|-
CASRGFDYGYTF
TGTGCCAGCAGGGGTTTTGACTATGGCTACACCTTC
>TRBD1|15|TRBV7-2|TRBJ1-2|-
CASKKTPGQGYGYTF
TGTGCCAGCAAAAAGACCCCGGGACAGGGCTATGGCTACACCTTC
>-|14|TRBV29-1|TRBJ2-5|few
CSVVGSGGGETQYF
TGCAGCGTTGTGGGTAGCGGAGGAGGGGAGACCCAGTACTTC
>TRBD1|16|TRBV11-1|TRBJ2-7|many
CASSFFQGVRSNEQYF
TGTGCCAGCAGTTTTTTTCAGGGGGTAAGATCTAACGAGCAGTACTTC
>-|13|TRBV29-1|TRBJ1-6|many
CSVAAGRNSPLHF
TGCAGCGTTGCGGCAGGGCGGAATTCACCCCTCCACTTT
>-|14|TRBV4-1|TRBJ1-5|many
CASSQASGTQPQHF
TGCGCCAGCAGCCAAGCTTCGGGGACTCAGCCCCAGCATTTT
>-|15|TRBV11-2|TRBJ1-1|many
CASSSRQGWDTEAFF
TGTGCCAGCAGCTCCCGGCAGGGATGGGACACTGAAGCTTTCTTT
>-|13|TRBV6-5|TRBJ2-7|many
CASRGTVPYEQYF
TGTGCCAGCCGGGGGACAGTCCCCTACGAGCAGTACTTC
>-|13|TRBV24-1|TRBJ2-6|many
CATGASGANVLTF
TGTGCCACCGGGGCTTCTGGGGCCAACGTCCTGACTTTC
>-|19|TRBV6-2/TRBV6-3|TRBJ2-7|many
CASSYLSPNGQWGAYEQYF
TGTGCCAGCAGTTATCTTTCGCCCAATGGACAGTGGGGAGCCTACGAGCAGTACTTC
>TRBD1|15|TRBV7-3|TRBJ2-7|many
CASSLTGEETYEQYF
TGTGCCAGCAGCTTGACAGGGGAGGAAACCTACGAGCAGTACTTC
>TRBD1|16|TRBV28|TRBJ1-1|many
CASSSPSGGQGLEAFF
TGTGCCAGCAGTTCCCCCTCCGGGGGACAGGGTCTTGAAGCTTTCTTT
>-|12|TRBV6-4|TRBJ2-2|many
CATLSYTGELFF
TGTGCCACCCTATCTTACACCGGGGAGCTGTTTTTT
>-|14|TRBV10-3|TRBJ1-1|many
CAIRLTRLDTEAFF
TGTGCCATCAGACTGACCCGGTTGGACACTGAAGCTTTCTTT
>-|19|TRBV6-2/TRBV6-3|TRBJ1-6|-
CASSYSWPSASSDNSPLHF
TGTGCCAGCAGTTACTCGTGGCCCTCAGCGAGTTCCGATAATTCACCCCTCCACTTT
>-|13|TRBV4-3|TRBJ2-7|many
CASSHGQFYEQYF
TGCGCCAGCAGCCACGGACAGTTTTACGAGCAGTACTTC
>-|13|TRBV6-1|TRBJ1-2|many
CASSQSRGYGYTF
TGTGCCAGCAGTCAATCCAGGGGTTATGGCTACACCTTC
>-|15|TRBV6-5|TRBJ2-2|many
CASSYSPGNTGELFF
TGTGCCAGCAGTTACTCGCCGGGGAACACCGGGGAGCTGTTTTTT
>TRBD2|15|TRBV20-1|TRBJ2-2|many
CSARDGAGVAGELFF
TGCAGTGCTAGAGATGGCGCGGGAGTGGCCGGGGAGCTGTTTTTT
>TRBD2|14|TRBV2|TRBJ2-5|many
CASSASGGRETQYF
TGTGCCAGCAGCGCTAGCGGGGGCCGGGAGACCCAGTACTTC
>TRBD2|13|TRBV6-2/TRBV6-3|TRBJ2-7|few
CASGGLAGGKQYF
TGTGCCAGCGGCGGACTAGCGGGAGGAAAGCAGTACTTC
>-|16|TRBV25-1|TRBJ2-5|many
CASSQRALGGLETQYF
TGTGCCAGCAGTCAACGGGCCTTGGGGGGACTAGAGACCCAGTACTTC
>-|13|TRBV14|TRBJ2-7|many
CASSQGAVYEQYF
TGTGCCAGCAGCCAGGGAGCGGTCTACGAGCAGTACTTC
>TRBD1|20|TRBV20-1|TRBJ2-4|many
CSARVLKGQDLDGAKNIQYF
TGCAGTGCTAGAGTCCTAAAAGGACAGGATCTAGACGGGGCCAAAAACATTCAGTACTTC
>-|14|TRBV12-3/TRBV12-4|TRBJ1-5|many
CASSLGASNQPQHF
TGTGCCAGCAGTTTGGGGGCTTCCAATCAGCCCCAGCATTTT